The TCR beta chain described here comes from a study of Ad26.COV2.S vaccination and SARS-CoV-2 variants. Profiling relied on immunoSEQ multiplex PCR, and the TCRdb table lists in-frame clones only, not all of them. The sample has about 680,000 clones, 89% seen once. In its sample, this clone was seen a few times. The treatment denotes: 15 to 20 received Ad26.COV2.S at low or high dose, single or two shots; roughly five received placebo; per-sample allocation not given. Samples came from day 63 after the first vaccine or placebo injection. The source of this sequence is a person aged 18-65 years who received the Ad26.COV2.S COVID-19 vaccine or a placebo. Sample: peripheral blood, taken in a trial of Ad26.COV2.S vaccine versus placebo.

As DNA, the CDR3 is TGTGCCAGCAGCCAAGCAGGGTGGGGGTCCTATGGCTACACCTTC. Protein product: CASSQAGWGSYGYTF. The chain uses TRBV14 and TRBJ1-2; D might be TRBD1 (5 bases). The CDR3 has 15 amino acids. Deletions cut 1 base from V and 4 bases from J, with 13 bases between. In germline, CDR1 is SGHDN, CDR2 FVKESK.